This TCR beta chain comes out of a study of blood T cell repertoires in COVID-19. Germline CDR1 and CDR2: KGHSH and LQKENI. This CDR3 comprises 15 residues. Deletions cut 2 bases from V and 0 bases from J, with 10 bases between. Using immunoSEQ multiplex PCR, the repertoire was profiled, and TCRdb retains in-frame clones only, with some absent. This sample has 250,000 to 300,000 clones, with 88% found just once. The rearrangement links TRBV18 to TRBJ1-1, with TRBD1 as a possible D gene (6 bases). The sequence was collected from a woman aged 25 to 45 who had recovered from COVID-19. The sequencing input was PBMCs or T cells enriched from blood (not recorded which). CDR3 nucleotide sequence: TGTGCCAGCTCACCAAGTAGACAGGTGAACACTGAAGCTTTCTTT. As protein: CASSPSRQVNTEAFF.